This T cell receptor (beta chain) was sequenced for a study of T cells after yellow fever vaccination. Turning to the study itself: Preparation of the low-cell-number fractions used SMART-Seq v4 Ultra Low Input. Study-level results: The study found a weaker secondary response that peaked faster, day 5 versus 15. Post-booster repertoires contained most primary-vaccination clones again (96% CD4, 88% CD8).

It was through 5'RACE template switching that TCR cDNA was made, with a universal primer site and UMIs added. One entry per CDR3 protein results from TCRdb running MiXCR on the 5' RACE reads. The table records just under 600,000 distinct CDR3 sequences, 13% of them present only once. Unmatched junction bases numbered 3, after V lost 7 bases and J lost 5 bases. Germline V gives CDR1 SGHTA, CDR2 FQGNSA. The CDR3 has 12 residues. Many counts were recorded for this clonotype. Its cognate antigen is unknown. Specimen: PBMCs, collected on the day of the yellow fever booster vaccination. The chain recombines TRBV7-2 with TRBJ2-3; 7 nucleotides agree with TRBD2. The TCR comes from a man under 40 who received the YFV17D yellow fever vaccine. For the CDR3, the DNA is TGTGCCAGCAAGTGGGGGGGAGATACGCAGTATTTT. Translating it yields CASKWGGDTQYF. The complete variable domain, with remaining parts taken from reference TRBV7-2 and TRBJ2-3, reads GAGVSQSPSNKVTEKGKDVELRCDPISGHTALYWYRQSLGQGLEFLIYFQGNSAPDKSGLPSDRFSAERTGGSVSTLTIQRTQQEDSAVYLCASKWGGDTQYFGPGTRLTVL.